These 18 T cell receptor beta chains share one sample of origin, sequenced in a study of molecular identifiers for immune sequencing clone quantification. TCRdb used MiXCR to reprocess the PCR reads, holding one entry per CDR3 protein. In the table there are 50,000 or so distinct CDR3 sequences, less than 25% of which are singletons. Sequenced sample: naive CD8+ T cells from blood, with Jurkat cell RNA spiked in. Specified subset: FACS-sorted CD8+CD4-CCR7+CD45RA+ naive T cells. These receptors were obtained from a human donor in good health. Some libraries in this study had Jurkat cell RNA spiked in.

As regards this clonotype: The conserved phenylalanine or tryptophan normally closing the CDR3 is absent here, so this likely arose from a read error. The chain employs TRBV11-3 and TRBJ2-3; D is ambiguous. Germline CDR1 reads SGHNT; CDR2 reads YENEEA. With 5 bases removed from V and 2 bases from J, the gap between germline ends came to 8 bases. This CDR3 spans 13 amino acids. The CDR3 nucleotides read TGTGCCAGCAGCGACGGAGTCACAGATACGCAGTATATT. This translates into CASSDGVTDTQYI.

Concerning this clonotype: This CDR3 fails to terminate in the conserved phenylalanine or tryptophan, so it likely reflects a read error. The J gene is TRBJ2-1, the V gene TRBV2, with 9 nucleotides matching TRBD2. Germline trimming cut 6 bases from V and 3 bases from J; bases unmatched to any gene: 3. The germline gives CDR1 SNHLY, CDR2 FYNNEI. This CDR3 is built from 14 residues. The CDR3 loop reads CASRGTSFYNEQFY. In DNA form, the CDR3 reads TGTGCCAGCAGAGGGACTAGCTTCTACAATGAGCAGTTCTAC.

As regards this clonotype: A much larger clone differs by one base, so this may be a read error. J is TRBJ2-7 and V is TRBV3-1; 7 nucleotides line up with TRBD2. The CDR3 spans 15 residues. In germline, CDR1 is LGHDT, CDR2 YNNKEL (reference sequence). CDR3 sequence: CACSQVGGREYEQYF. The DNA for the CDR3 is TGTGCCTGCAGCCAAGTGGGCGGGAGAGAGTACGAGCAGTACTTC.

In its sample, this clonotype was seen many times. The chain combines TRBV5-1 with TRBJ2-5; 9 bases align to TRBD2. Germline V gene sequence: CDR1 SGHRS, CDR2 YFSETQ. Trimming removed 4 bases from V and 3 bases from J; junction bases left unmatched: 7. There are 15 residues in the CDR3. CDR3 amino acids: CASSQLGGREETQYF. The DNA of the CDR3 is TGCGCCAGCAGCCAGCTGGGCGGGAGGGAAGAGACCCAGTACTTC.

This clonotype was counted at least ten times. The chain uses TRBV10-3 and TRBJ1-4, with no clear D. V dropped 6 bases and J dropped 0 bases, with 8 bases sitting between them. CDR1 ENHRY and CDR2 SYGVKD come from the germline V gene. CDR3 length equals 14 residues. The CDR3 DNA is TGTGCCATCAGAGCTGGGCCAACTAATGAAAAACTGTTTTTT. It translates to CAIRAGPTNEKLFF.

This clonotype has a count of ten or more. The chain links TRBV29-1 to TRBJ2-3, with 9 nucleotides matching TRBD2. The J segment lost 4 bases and the V segment lost 4 bases, leaving 3 bases of the junction unmatched. Germline CDR1 reads SQVTM; CDR2 reads ANQGSEA. The CDR3 is 13 amino acids. The CDR3 nucleotides read TGCAGCGTTGTAGCGGGAGTTGCAGATACGCAGTATTTT. It yields the protein CSVVAGVADTQYF.

This clonotype was picked up many times. The genes are TRBV4-1 and TRBJ1-1, with D tentatively TRBD1 (5 bases). From germline, CDR1 is MGHRA and CDR2 YSYEKL. CDR3 length: 14 amino acids. V was shortened by 3 bases and J by 0 bases, with 8 bases between the two germline ends. The CDR3: CASSQDTLNTEAFF. The CDR3 coding sequence is TGCGCCAGCAGCCAGGACACATTGAACACTGAAGCTTTCTTT.

A single count supports this clonotype. This may be a read error: a much more frequent sequence differs by one nucleotide. A read error is likely, as this CDR3 ends without the conserved phenylalanine or tryptophan. The V gene is TRBV29-1, the J gene TRBJ2-1; no reliable D call. The length of the CDR3 is 14 residues. CDR1 and CDR2 from the germline V gene are SQVTM and ANQGSEA. Trimming shortened V by 4 bases and J by 5 bases, and 15 bases separated the two germline ends. CDR3 in amino acids: CSVVPFAQNNEQFS. The CDR3 nucleotides are TGCAGCGTTGTCCCATTCGCACAGAACAATGAGCAGTTCTCC.

This clonotype was seen at least ten times. The V gene is TRBV29-1, the J gene TRBJ2-5; a weak D match, TRBD1 (6 bases). CDR3 length: 14 amino acids. V shed 3 bases and J shed 5 bases, with 16 bases lying between them. Germline V gene sequence: CDR1 SQVTM, CDR2 ANQGSEA. The DNA for the CDR3 is TGCAGCGTTGATGGGGTATCAGGGGTGGAGACCCAGTACTTC. Its protein product is CSVDGVSGVETQYF.

This clonotype was picked up many times. The rearrangement joins TRBV7-8 to TRBJ2-1, with TRBD2 identical over 15 bases. The CDR3 runs to 17 residues. Germline CDR1 is SGHVS and CDR2 is FQNEAQ. Trimming at V came to 1 base and at J to 6 bases, leaving 4 bases not matched to a gene. The CDR3 coding sequence is TGTGCCAGCAGCTTAGGGACTAGCGGGGGGGCCCTCAATGAGCAGTTCTTC. It codes for CASSLGTSGGALNEQFF.

In the case of this clonotype: This may be a read error: a much more frequent sequence differs by one nucleotide. This chain connects TRBV29-1 to TRBJ2-1, with D uncertain. This CDR3 comprises 13 residues. Germline V gene lookup returns CDR1 SQVTM and CDR2 ANQGSEA. The CDR3 sequence: CRSGEAAANEQFF. CDR3 sequence (DNA): TGCAGGTCCGGTGAGGCGGCGGCCAATGAGCAGTTCTTC.

This clonotype was detected many times. The gene calls are TRBV7-8 and TRBJ1-1; D not certain. The germline V and J ends were trimmed by 5 bases and 2 bases, with 12 bases remaining between them. This CDR3 spans 14 amino acids. The germline V gene has CDR1 SGHVS and CDR2 FQNEAQ. CDR3 protein: CASSPTSDNTEAFF. In nucleotides, the CDR3 is TGTGCCAGCAGCCCGACAAGCGATAACACTGAAGCTTTCTTT.

A remark on this clonotype: It may be a read error: a sequence one base away is much more abundant. The chain combines TRBV24-1 with TRBJ2-3; 8 bases match TRBD2. Germline CDR1 is KGHDR and CDR2 is SFDVKD. The CDR3 runs to 14 residues. The CDR3 spells CATSDSGSTATQYF. The CDR3 nucleotides are TGTGCCACCAGTGATAGCGGGAGCACAGCTACGCAGTATTTT.

As concerns this clonotype: This may come from a read error, since a much larger clone is one base off. The CDR3 bases are TGTGCCAGCAGTTACTCGACAGGGATGGAAACAGATACGCGGTATTTT. Encoded protein: CASSYSTGMETDTRYF. This chain uses TRBV6-5 with TRBJ2-3; 7 bases fit TRBD1. Germline V CDR1 and CDR2: MNHEY, SVGAGI. The CDR3 contains 16 residues.

Many counts were recorded for this clonotype. The chain joins TRBV27 to TRBJ2-3; D may correspond to TRBD1 or TRBD2 (7 bases each). V lost 5 bases and J lost 6, with 15 bases in between. The germline gives CDR1 MNHEY, CDR2 SMNVEV (reference sequence). The CDR3 consists of 14 residues. The CDR3 sequence is CASSKGTAGDTQYF. The CDR3 DNA reads as TGTGCCAGCAGTAAGGGGACAGCGGGGGATACGCAGTATTTT.

Regarding this clonotype: A read error may be the cause here, since a much bigger clone is one base away. The chain joins TRBV6-5 to TRBJ1-1; D unclear. The germline gives CDR1 MNHEY, CDR2 SVGAGI. The CDR3 is made up of 14 amino acids. The CDR3: CASSYSGGNTEALF. The CDR3 DNA reads TGTGCCAGCAGTTACTCGGGAGGTAACACTGAAGCTCTCTTT.

This clonotype was observed many times. The chain recombines TRBV5-6 with TRBJ2-1; the D is unclear. V lost 4 bases to trimming and J lost 6 bases, with 5 bases between them. Per germline, CDR1 SGHDT and CDR2 YYEEEE. CDR3 length: 11 amino acids. CDR3 sequence reads: CASSPGNEQFF. The CDR3, as DNA: TGTGCCAGCAGCCCCGGCAATGAGCAGTTCTTC.

This clonotype was observed at least ten times. This chain connects TRBV20-1 to TRBJ2-7, with 12 nucleotides matching TRBD2. This CDR3 has 15 amino acids. Germline-derived CDR1 and CDR2 are DFQATT and SNEGSKA (reference sequence). The J segment lost 3 bases and the V segment lost 6 bases, leaving 9 bases of the junction unmatched. The CDR3 loop reads CSARLTSGGVYEQYF. The CDR3 DNA is TGCAGTGCCCGTTTGACTAGCGGGGGAGTCTACGAGCAGTACTTC.